The 8 T cell receptor beta chains given below trace back to one sample, sequenced in a study of cytomegalovirus exposure and HLA in healthy donors. Primers included in the PCR were 60 Vbeta and 13 Jbeta primers. Produced via immunoSEQ multiplex PCR; TCRdb's table is partial and in-frame only. Counted here are about 140,000 clones, approximately 83% occurring once; the ten biggest clones make up around 4.1%. The sequenced sample was PBMCs. These receptors all come from a middle-aged man in good health and CMV-seropositive.

This clone is a singleton in its sample. The genes are TRBV5-1 and TRBJ1-2, with D unclear. V lost 4 bases, J lost 8 bases, and 18 bases lay in between. The CDR3 runs to 14 residues. Germline CDR1 SGHRS, CDR2 YFSETQ. The CDR3, as DNA: TGCGCCAGCAGCCTGGGTGACTCCTCCGGGGGCTACACCTTC. This gives the protein CASSLGDSSGGYTF.

The V call is TRBV10-3, the J call TRBJ2-5, with 9 bases lining up with TRBD1. The junction had 7 bases not matched to a gene; V was cut back by 10 bases and J by 4 bases. The CDR3 is 13 amino acids. Germline CDR1 ENHRY, CDR2 SYGVKD. The CDR3 sequence: CATWGQGGETQYF. The CDR3 region has the DNA TGTGCCACCTGGGGACAGGGAGGAGAGACCCAGTACTTC.

The chain uses TRBV18 and TRBJ1-3; TRBD1 is a possible D gene (5 bases). With 2 bases removed from V and 3 bases from J, the gap between germline ends came to 14 bases. This CDR3 has 16 residues. Germline V gene data show CDR1 as KGHSH and CDR2 as LQKENI. This CDR3 is CASSPGARGGGNTIYF. CDR3 nucleotides: TGTGCCAGCTCACCAGGGGCCAGAGGTGGTGGAAACACCATATATTTT.

V is TRBV14 and J is TRBJ2-5; no definite D call. V lost 1 base and J lost 5, with 5 bases in between. From germline, CDR1 is SGHDN and CDR2 FVKESK. The CDR3 covers 12 residues. CDR3 DNA: TGTGCCAGCAGCCAAGTGAGGGAGACCCAGTACTTC. Its translation: CASSQVRETQYF.

This chain joins TRBV19 and TRBJ1-2; 9 bases align to TRBD1. The junction had 11 bases not matched to a gene; V was cut back by 8 bases and J by 4 bases. CDR1 and CDR2 from the germline V gene are LNHDA and SQIVND (reference sequence). CDR3 length equals 15 residues. CDR3 sequence: CASCTHDRGSYGYTF. The CDR3 DNA is TGTGCCAGTTGCACCCACGACAGGGGGAGCTATGGCTACACCTTC.

The chain is built from TRBV5-4 and TRBJ1-4, with 9 bases that match TRBD1. The V gene's germline CDR1 is SGHNT and CDR2 YYREEE (reference sequence). Losses at the gene ends were 3 bases for V and 5 bases for J; bases not matched to a gene: 5. CDR3 length equals 15 residues. CDR3: CASSSTGQGNEKLFF. The CDR3 DNA is TGTGCCAGCAGCTCGACGGGACAGGGCAATGAAAAACTGTTTTTT.

The chain has TRBV29-1 and TRBJ2-7; possible D gene TRBD1, 6 bases. The CDR3 sequence is 11 residues long. V shed 6 bases and J shed 2 bases, with 8 bases lying between them. Germline CDR1 reads SQVTM; CDR2 reads ANQGSEA. In DNA form, the CDR3 reads TGCAGCGTGAGGGGGACCTACGAGCAGTACTTC. Translated, it gives CSVRGTYEQYF.

The V gene is TRBV7-9, the J gene TRBJ2-2; D is possibly TRBD1 (6 bases). The CDR3 runs to 15 residues. V was clipped by 3 bases and J by 4 bases, with 12 bases between them. CDR1 is SEHNR, CDR2 FQNEAQ, per germline (reference sequence). The DNA of the CDR3 is TGTGCCAGCAGCTTGCCAACAGGGACCACCGGGGAGCTGTTTTTT. Amino acid sequence: CASSLPTGTTGELFF.